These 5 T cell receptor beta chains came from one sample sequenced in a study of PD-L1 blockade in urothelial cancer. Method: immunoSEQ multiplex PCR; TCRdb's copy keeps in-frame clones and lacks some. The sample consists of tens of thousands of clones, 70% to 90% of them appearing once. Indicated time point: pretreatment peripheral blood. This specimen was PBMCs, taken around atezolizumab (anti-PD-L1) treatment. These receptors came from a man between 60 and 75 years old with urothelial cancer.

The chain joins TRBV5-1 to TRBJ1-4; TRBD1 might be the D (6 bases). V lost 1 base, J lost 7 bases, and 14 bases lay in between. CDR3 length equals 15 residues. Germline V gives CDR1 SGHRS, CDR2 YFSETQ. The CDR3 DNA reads TGCGCCAGCAGCTTGTCACCAGGGGCTGGTGAAAAACTGTTTTTT. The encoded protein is CASSLSPGAGEKLFF.

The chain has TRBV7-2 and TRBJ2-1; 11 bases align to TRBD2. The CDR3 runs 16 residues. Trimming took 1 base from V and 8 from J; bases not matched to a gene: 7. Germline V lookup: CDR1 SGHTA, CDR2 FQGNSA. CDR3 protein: CASSLVLAGGSDEQFF. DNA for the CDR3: TGTGCCAGCAGCTTAGTTTTAGCGGGGGGGTCCGATGAGCAGTTCTTC. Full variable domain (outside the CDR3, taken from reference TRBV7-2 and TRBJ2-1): GAGVSQSPSNKVTEKGKDVELRCDPISGHTALYWYRQSLGQGLEFLIYFQGNSAPDKSGLPSDRFSAERTGGSVSTLTIQRTQQEDSAVYLCASSLVLAGGSDEQFFGPGTRLTVL.

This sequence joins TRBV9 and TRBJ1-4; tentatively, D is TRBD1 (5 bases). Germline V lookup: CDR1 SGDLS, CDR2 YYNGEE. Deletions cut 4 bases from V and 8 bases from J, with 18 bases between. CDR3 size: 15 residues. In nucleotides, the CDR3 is TGTGCCAGCAGCCAGGAGGGGCGTGCTGAGGAAAAACTGTTTTTT. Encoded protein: CASSQEGRAEEKLFF.

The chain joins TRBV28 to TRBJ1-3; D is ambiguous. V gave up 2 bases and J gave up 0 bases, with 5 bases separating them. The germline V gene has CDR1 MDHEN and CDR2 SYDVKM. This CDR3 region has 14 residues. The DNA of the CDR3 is TGTGCCAGCAGTTTACTCCGCTCTGGAAACACCATATATTTT. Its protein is CASSLLRSGNTIYF.

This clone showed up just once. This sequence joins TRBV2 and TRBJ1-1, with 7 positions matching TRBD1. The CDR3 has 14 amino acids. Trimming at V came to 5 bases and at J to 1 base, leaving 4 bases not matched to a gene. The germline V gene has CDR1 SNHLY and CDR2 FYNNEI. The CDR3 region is CASSRQGPNTEAFF. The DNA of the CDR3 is TGTGCCAGCAGTCGACAGGGACCGAACACTGAAGCTTTCTTT.